The 27 T cell receptor beta chains presented below share a single source sample, sequenced in a study of T cell repertoires in cytomegalovirus infection. TCRdb analysed the reads with MiXCR anew, one entry per CDR3 protein. The profile shows about 360,000 distinct CDR3 sequences, roughly 20% of them singletons. Sequenced input: PBMCs. These TCRs come from a human donor in good health (CMV status not recorded). Some clones in this sample may be carry-over from other donors' samples.

This clonotype was seen many times. The chain has TRBV7-2 and TRBJ2-2; 8 nucleotides line up with TRBD2. This CDR3 comprises 15 residues. Germline CDR1 and CDR2: SGHTA and FQGNSA. J was trimmed by 4 bases and V by 0 bases; bases with no gene match: 1. The CDR3 is CASSLASGSTGELFF. The CDR3 DNA reads as TGTGCCAGCAGCTTAGCGAGCGGGAGCACCGGGGAGCTGTTTTTT. Variable domain in full (rest from reference TRBV7-2 and TRBJ2-2): GAGVSQSPSNKVTEKGKDVELRCDPISGHTALYWYRQSLGQGLEFLIYFQGNSAPDKSGLPSDRFSAERTGGSVSTLTIQRTQQEDSAVYLCASSLASGSTGELFFGEGSRLTVL.

This clonotype was seen only once. This chain uses TRBV9 with TRBJ2-5; D possibly matches TRBD1 or TRBD2 (6 bases each). V dropped 0 bases and J dropped 5 bases, with 14 bases sitting between them. The germline CDR1 and CDR2 sequences are SGDLS and YYNGEE. This CDR3 is built from 15 residues. The CDR3 bases are TGTGCCAGCAGCGTAGGTACGGGGGCGGTTGAGACCCAGTACTTC. This encodes CASSVGTGAVETQYF.

CDR3 coding DNA: TGCAGTGCTACCTGGGACAGGCAAGAGACCCAGTACTTC. This gives the protein CSATWDRQETQYF. The chain uses TRBV20-1 and TRBJ2-5, with 8 bases matching TRBD1. The V segment lost 4 bases and the J segment 2 bases; nucleotides outside the gene matches: 3. This CDR3 spans 13 amino acids. The V gene's germline CDR1 is DFQATT and CDR2 SNEGSKA (reference sequence).

At least ten counts were recorded for this clonotype. A read error may produce the germline difference seen at one junction end. V is TRBV6-2 or TRBV6-3 and J is TRBJ2-6; D possibly corresponds to TRBD1 (5 bases). Looked up from germline, CDR1 is MNHEY and CDR2 is SVGEGT. The CDR3 runs to 18 residues. The CDR3 DNA is TGTGCCAGCAGTCACTCCCGGACAAGTCTGTATGGGGCCAACGTCCTGACTTTC. As protein: CASSHSRTSLYGANVLTF.

This clonotype was recorded a few times. This sequence joins TRBV20-1 and TRBJ2-7, with D hard to call. Trimming left V 7 bases short and J 7 bases short, with 35 bases between. CDR3 length: 18 amino acids. The germline CDR1 and CDR2 sequences are DFQATT and SNEGSKA (reference sequence). CDR3 amino acids: CSGFEGGPPKITVGEQYF. In nucleotides, the CDR3 is TGCAGTGGGTTCGAAGGTGGACCCCCGAAAATTACTGTGGGGGAGCAGTACTTC.

Note on this clonotype: At one of its ends the junction is not consistent with the germline gene, which may arise from a read error. The gene calls are TRBV3-1 and TRBJ2-2; D is perhaps TRBD2 (5 bases). Germline assignment: CDR1 LGHDT and CDR2 YNNKEL (reference sequence). The CDR3 runs to 14 residues. CDR3 nucleotide sequence: TGTGCCAGCAGCCAAGGTTGGGGTACCGGGGAGCTGGTTTTT. It is translated as CASSQGWGTGELVF.

There are a few counts of this clonotype. The V and J genes are TRBV6-2 or TRBV6-3 and TRBJ1-2; no reliable D call. Germline lookup yields CDR1 MNHEY and CDR2 SVGEGT. This CDR3 region has 12 residues. V was shortened by 1 base and J by 12 bases, with 12 bases between the two germline ends. CDR3 residues: CASSYWSVGNTF. CDR3 DNA: TGTGCCAGCAGTTACTGGTCCGTGGGGAACACCTTC.

The chain couples TRBV6-2 or TRBV6-3 to TRBJ2-7, with 9 bases aligning to TRBD1. The CDR3 runs to 17 residues. With V trimmed by 0 bases and J by 7 bases, 13 bases remained unmatched. Germline-derived CDR1 and CDR2 are MNHEY and SVGEGT. The CDR3 DNA sequence: TGTGCCAGCAGTTACTCCGGTGGCTGGGGACAGGGTACTGAGCAGTACTTC. Translated: CASSYSGGWGQGTEQYF.

This clonotype was detected only a few times. The rearrangement uses TRBV12-3 or TRBV12-4 and TRBJ1-3; D is unresolved. The CDR3 is 13 amino acids. Between the trimmed V and J ends, which lost 5 bases and 2 bases, there was a span of 7 bases. CDR3 protein: CASSITAGNTIYF. The CDR3 region has the DNA TGTGCCAGCAGTATCACGGCTGGAAACACCATATATTTT.

The gene calls are TRBV7-9 and TRBJ1-1; weak D call: TRBD1 (5 bases). V was shortened by 3 bases and J by 0 bases, with 14 bases between the two germline ends. The CDR3 consists of 16 residues. Germline V gene lookup returns CDR1 SEHNR and CDR2 FQNEAQ (reference sequence). The CDR3 coding sequence is TGTGCCAGCAGCTTCAAGCGCAGGGTATTGAACACTGAAGCTTTCTTT. Amino acid sequence: CASSFKRRVLNTEAFF. The whole variable domain, remainder taken from reference TRBV7-9 and TRBJ1-1, is DTGVSQNPRHKITKRGQNVTFRCDPISEHNRLYWYRQTLGQGPEFLTYFQNEAQLEKSRLLSDRFSAERPKGSFSTLEIQRTEQGDSAMYLCASSFKRRVLNTEAFFGQGTRLTVV.

This chain connects TRBV9 to TRBJ2-7; D might be TRBD1 or TRBD2, each matching 5 bases. Germline loops: CDR1 SGDLS, CDR2 YYNGEE. The CDR3 is 15 residues long. Trimming stripped 4 bases from V and 0 bases from J, with 14 bases between. The CDR3 sequence: CASSPGPSPSYEQYF. CDR3 nucleotide sequence: TGTGCCAGCAGCCCGGGACCGAGCCCCTCCTACGAGCAGTACTTC.

At least ten counts were recorded for this clonotype. The chain couples TRBV7-2 to TRBJ1-1; D might be TRBD1 (6 bases). Germline assignment: CDR1 SGHTA and CDR2 FQGNSA. V was cut by 1 base and J by 3 bases, with 15 bases left in between. CDR3 length: 16 residues. CDR3 residues: CASSLVGGGQDTEAFF. CDR3 DNA sequence: TGTGCCAGCAGCTTAGTCGGCGGGGGCCAAGACACTGAAGCTTTCTTT.

The J gene is TRBJ2-3, the V gene TRBV29-1; 12 nucleotides agree with TRBD2. Germline values: CDR1 SQVTM, CDR2 ANQGSEA. This CDR3 region has 13 residues. J was trimmed by 4 bases and V by 6 bases; bases with no gene match: 2. The CDR3 bases are TGCAGCGTACGACTAGCGGGAGCAGATACGCAGTATTTT. The encoded protein is CSVRLAGADTQYF.

This clonotype came up a few times. The rearrangement joins TRBV18 to TRBJ2-3; 9 positions match TRBD2. This CDR3 contains 15 residues. The V gene end was trimmed by 3 bases and the J gene end by 4 bases; junction bases not matched to a gene: 5. Germline CDR1 KGHSH, CDR2 LQKENI. The CDR3 region is CASSPRGLASDTQYF. CDR3 DNA: TGTGCCAGCTCACCGCGGGGACTAGCTTCAGATACGCAGTATTTT.

V usage is TRBV29-1 and J usage is TRBJ1-2; tentatively, D is TRBD1 (5 bases). From germline, CDR1 is SQVTM and CDR2 ANQGSEA. The germline V and J ends were trimmed by 7 bases and 4 bases, with 10 bases remaining between them. The CDR3 loop spans 11 amino acids. CDR3 amino acids: CSGGTVYGYTF. The CDR3 bases are TGCAGCGGCGGGACGGTCTATGGCTACACCTTC.

This clonotype was detected only a few times. This rearrangement joins TRBV11-1 to TRBJ2-7, with 7 nucleotides matching TRBD1. The CDR3 extends over 15 amino acids. Germline V lookup: CDR1 SGHAT, CDR2 FQDESV (reference sequence). V lost 5 bases to trimming and J lost 5 bases; unmatched junction nucleotides: 12. The CDR3 nucleotides read TGTGCCAGCAGCAGAACCGGGACAGCAGACCACGAGCAGTACTTC. Amino acids: CASSRTGTADHEQYF.

This clonotype has a handful of counts. This chain joins TRBV12-3 or TRBV12-4 and TRBJ2-7; D is unresolved. The CDR3 covers 14 residues. The V gene lost 2 bases and the J gene lost 4 bases, with 12 bases spanning the gap. The CDR3 sequence: CASSLISLRYEQYF. CDR3 bases: TGTGCCAGCAGTTTAATTAGCCTCCGGTACGAGCAGTACTTC.

The sample holds many counts of this clonotype. The V gene is TRBV6-2 or TRBV6-3, the J gene TRBJ2-1, with TRBD2 matching over 13 bases. CDR3 length: 18 amino acids. Germline CDR1 and CDR2: MNHEY and SVGEGT. The V segment lost 6 bases and the J segment 4 bases; nucleotides outside the gene matches: 12. CDR3 residues: CASSSVRGLAGSYNEQFF. CDR3 coding DNA: TGTGCCAGCAGCTCAGTTAGGGGACTAGCGGGGTCATACAATGAGCAGTTCTTC.

This clonotype was seen many times. The rearrangement uses TRBV7-2 and TRBJ1-5; D is unresolved. This CDR3 is built from 15 residues. The germline gives CDR1 SGHTA, CDR2 FQGNSA. Deletions cut 5 bases from V and 0 bases from J, with 11 bases between. CDR3 bases: TGTGCCAGCAGCCCGAGGATCAGTAGCAATCAGCCCCAGCATTTT. Translation: CASSPRISSNQPQHF.

J is TRBJ1-5 and V is TRBV12-3 or TRBV12-4, with 7 bases identical to TRBD1. The CDR3 extends over 11 amino acids. V trimming: 7 bases; J trimming: 9 bases; junction bases outside the gene matches: 3. The CDR3 DNA reads TGTGCCAGCAAAAGACAGGGGCCCCAGCATTTT. It encodes CASKRQGPQHF.

This clonotype came up a few times. The chain joins TRBV18 to TRBJ2-3; TRBD2 agrees at 9 bases. The ends lost 1 base at V and 5 bases at J; junction bases unmatched: 10. Looked up from germline, CDR1 is KGHSH and CDR2 is LQKENI. The CDR3 runs 17 residues. CDR3 bases: TGTGCCAGCTCACCACTAAGGGTAGCGGGAGTAAAAGATACGCAGTATTTT. This encodes CASSPLRVAGVKDTQYF.

The table lists this clonotype with a few counts. The chain links TRBV7-2 to TRBJ1-1; the D gene is possibly TRBD1 (6 bases). V was cut by 6 bases and J by 8 bases, with 19 bases left in between. Germline CDR1 and CDR2: SGHTA and FQGNSA. The CDR3 runs to 14 residues. The chain's CDR3 is CASRMAAGVFEAFF. For the CDR3, the DNA is TGTGCCAGCAGGATGGCAGCAGGGGTCTTCGAAGCTTTCTTT.

The rearrangement uses TRBV6-2 or TRBV6-3 and TRBJ2-3; D may be TRBD2 (6 bases). V lost 3 bases, J lost 9 bases, and 7 bases lay in between. This CDR3 spans 11 amino acids. The germline V gene encodes CDR1 MNHEY and CDR2 SVGEGT. CDR3 bases: TGTGCCAGCAGTTATACTAGCACGCAGTATTTT. Translating gives CASSYTSTQYF.

This chain links TRBV29-1 with TRBJ2-1; possibly TRBD1 for D (5 bases). The germline V gene has CDR1 SQVTM and CDR2 ANQGSEA. This CDR3 has 16 amino acids. With 2 bases removed from V and 7 bases from J, the gap between germline ends came to 21 bases. CDR3 amino acids: CSVERRGAAIRNEQFF. In nucleotides, the CDR3 is TGCAGCGTTGAACGAAGGGGCGCTGCCATAAGGAATGAGCAGTTCTTC.

V and J are TRBV23-1 and TRBJ1-5; no reliable D call. TRBV23-1 is filed as an ORF, its function uncertain. Trimming took 7 bases from V and 0 from J, leaving 16 bases between them. The CDR3 consists of 16 residues. Here the CDR3 reads CASTSLSPYSNQPQHF. The CDR3 nucleotides read TGCGCCAGCACTTCCCTGAGCCCGTATAGCAATCAGCCCCAGCATTTT.

This clonotype was detected a few times. V usage is TRBV20-1 and J usage is TRBJ1-5; 11 nucleotides agree with TRBD1. V shed 1 base and J 5 bases; nucleotides not matched to a gene: 7. The germline V gene has CDR1 DFQATT and CDR2 SNEGSKA (reference sequence). The CDR3 contains 16 residues. The CDR3: CSARGPGQGGYQPQHF. The CDR3 region has the DNA TGCAGTGCTAGAGGACCGGGACAGGGGGGATATCAGCCCCAGCATTTT.

The V gene is TRBV2, the J gene TRBJ2-1, with TRBD2 identical over 9 bases. Germline-derived CDR1 and CDR2 are SNHLY and FYNNEI. V was pared by 5 bases and J by 3 bases, with 5 bases of the junction left unmatched. The CDR3 is 15 residues long. The CDR3 nucleotides read TGTGCCAGCAGTCGGACTAGCGAGTTCTACAATGAGCAGTTCTTC. It encodes CASSRTSEFYNEQFF.